The 21 T cell receptor beta chains presented below share a single source sample, sequenced in a study of cytomegalovirus exposure and HLA in healthy donors. Vbeta (60) and Jbeta (13) primers were used in the PCR. Assay used: immunoSEQ multiplex PCR; TCRdb lists only in-frame clones, some missing. The table includes some 240,000 clones, around four fifths detected once. Specimen: PBMCs. The receptors derive from a male donor in good health and CMV-seronegative.

This clone was seen once. The V call is TRBV7-8, the J call TRBJ2-7, with TRBD2 identical over 7 bases. This CDR3 spans 14 amino acids. Germline V gives CDR1 SGHVS, CDR2 FQNEAQ. The V and J ends lost 5 bases and 2 bases, in that order; junction bases with no gene match: 6. DNA of the CDR3: TGTGCCAGCAGCAACCGGGACTACCCCTACGAGCAGTACTTC. It yields the protein CASSNRDYPYEQYF. The full variable domain, in which reference TRBV7-8 and TRBJ2-7 provide the parts outside the CDR3, is GAGVSQSPRYKVAKRGQDVALRCDPISGHVSLFWYQQALGQGPEFLTYFQNEAQLDKSGLPSDRFFAERPEGSVSTLKIQRTQQEDSAVYLCASSNRDYPYEQYFGPGTRLTVT.

The chain recombines TRBV7-9 with TRBJ2-7, with 10 bases that match TRBD2. The CDR3 is 13 amino acids. Germline V gene sequence: CDR1 SEHNR, CDR2 FQNEAQ (reference sequence). The V gene end was trimmed by 5 bases and the J gene end by 5 bases; junction bases not matched to a gene: 3. DNA of the CDR3: TGTGCCAGCAGCAATCTAGCGGGAGACGAGCAGTACTTC. Amino acids: CASSNLAGDEQYF.

The chain combines TRBV15 with TRBJ2-7; D is perhaps TRBD2 (5 bases). This CDR3 has 15 residues. CDR1 is LNHNV, CDR2 YYDKDF, per germline (reference sequence). V was pared by 0 bases and J by 9 bases, with 18 bases between. CDR3 DNA: TGTGCCACCAGCAGAGATGGGAGCCAGGCCTCCGGGCAGTACTTC. Amino acids: CATSRDGSQASGQYF. The whole variable domain, filled in from reference TRBV15 and TRBJ2-7, reads DAMVIQNPRYQVTQFGKPVTLSCSQTLNHNVMYWYQQKSSQAPKLLFHYYDKDFNNEADTPDNFQSRRPNTSFCFLDIRSPGLGDTAMYLCATSRDGSQASGQYFGPGTRLTVT.

This clone is a singleton in its sample. This CDR3 reads CASRTDRGRGNQPQHF. The CDR3 DNA reads as TGTGCCAGCAGAACCGACAGGGGGCGGGGTAATCAGCCCCAGCATTTT. The rearrangement links TRBV28 to TRBJ1-5; 10 bases match TRBD1. There are 16 residues in the CDR3. The germline gives CDR1 MDHEN, CDR2 SYDVKM. Germline trimming cut 6 bases from V and 4 bases from J; bases unmatched to any gene: 9.

This rearrangement joins TRBV19 to TRBJ2-2, with TRBD2 matching 11 bases. The ends lost 4 bases at V and 8 bases at J; junction bases unmatched: 6. The V gene's germline CDR1 is LNHDA and CDR2 SQIVND (reference sequence). The CDR3 has 15 residues. The CDR3 DNA follows: TGTGCCAGTAGTACCCTAGCGGGAGGCGTAGGGGAGCTGTTTTTT. Its protein is CASSTLAGGVGELFF.

This clone was picked up a small number of times. V usage is TRBV5-1 and J usage is TRBJ2-5; D is possibly TRBD1 (5 bases). This CDR3 is 14 amino acids long. The V gene lost 0 bases and the J gene lost 3 bases, with 9 bases spanning the gap. Germline-derived CDR1 and CDR2 are SGHRS and YFSETQ. The CDR3: CASSLGQIEETQYF. The CDR3 DNA is TGCGCCAGCAGCTTGGGACAGATTGAAGAGACCCAGTACTTC.

The gene calls are TRBV19 and TRBJ1-1; D is unclear. V dropped 2 bases and J dropped 3 bases, with 7 bases sitting between them. Germline V gene lookup returns CDR1 LNHDA and CDR2 SQIVND (reference sequence). The CDR3 totals 13 residues. The CDR3 loop reads CASSIYTYTEAFF. The CDR3 DNA is TGTGCCAGTAGTATATATACATACACTGAAGCTTTCTTT.

The chain has TRBV6-5 and TRBJ2-7; 10 nucleotides agree with TRBD1. The CDR3 sequence is 14 residues long. V trimming: 6 bases; J trimming: 6 bases; junction bases outside the gene matches: 8. CDR1 and CDR2 from the germline V gene are MNHEY and SVGAGI. The CDR3 bases are TGTGCCAGCAGACCGACAGGGGGCTCTTCCGAGCAGTACTTC. Protein sequence: CASRPTGGSSEQYF.

The chain uses TRBV5-5 and TRBJ2-5; possibly TRBD2 for D (6 bases). TRBJ2-7 explains the end of the DNA better; the J call may be wrong. The CDR3 has 15 amino acids. The V gene's germline CDR1 is SGHKS and CDR2 YYEKEE (reference sequence). In DNA, the CDR3 is TGTGCCAGCAGTCTTACCACTAGCAGATACTACGAGCAGTACTTC. Its protein is CASSLTTSRYYEQYF.

This rearrangement joins TRBV14 to TRBJ2-7; the D gene is possibly TRBD1 (6 bases). This CDR3 is 14 amino acids long. Germline loops: CDR1 SGHDN, CDR2 FVKESK. Trimming took 6 bases from V and 2 from J, leaving 14 bases between them. The CDR3 DNA reads TGTGCCAGCAGGGACAGCTCCTCAACCTACGAGCAGTACTTC. Its protein is CASRDSSSTYEQYF.

This chain links TRBV7-9 with TRBJ2-1, with TRBD2 identical over 9 bases. The CDR3 is made up of 17 amino acids. Trimming cost V 1 base and J 3 bases; bases outside gene matches: 7. Germline-derived CDR1 and CDR2 are SEHNR and FQNEAQ (reference sequence). The CDR3 is CASSLGSIAGVYNEQFF. In DNA, the CDR3 is TGTGCCAGCAGCTTAGGTTCCATAGCGGGAGTCTACAATGAGCAGTTCTTC.

This chain links TRBV27 with TRBJ2-5; 8 nucleotides align to TRBD2. The J segment lost 3 bases and the V segment lost 6 bases, leaving 3 bases of the junction unmatched. The CDR3 length is 13 residues. CDR1 and CDR2 (germline): MNHEY, SMNVEV (reference sequence). CDR3 sequence: CASRRGGKETQYF. The CDR3 DNA follows: TGTGCCAGCAGACGGGGGGGAAAAGAGACCCAGTACTTC.

The rearrangement links TRBV6-1 to TRBJ1-4; no reliable D call. The CDR3 totals 13 residues. Trimming took 6 bases from V and 7 from J, leaving 12 bases between them. The germline gives CDR1 MNHNS, CDR2 SASEGT. The chain's CDR3 is CASSPGLREKLFF. The CDR3 DNA reads as TGTGCCAGCAGCCCCGGGTTACGTGAAAAACTGTTTTTT.

This clone was counted once. J is TRBJ2-1 and V is TRBV27; TRBD2 is a possible D gene (5 bases). Between the trimmed V and J ends, which lost 6 bases and 2 bases, there was a span of 11 bases. CDR3 length: 14 residues. Germline V CDR1 and CDR2: MNHEY, SMNVEV (reference sequence). CDR3 coding DNA: TGTGCCAGCAGCCGGACTTTAGCCTACAATGAGCAGTTCTTC. Translating it yields CASSRTLAYNEQFF.

Concerning this clone: The junction departs from the called germline gene at one end, perhaps through a read error. The same CDR3 can be traced to other DNA sequences in this sample. The chain couples TRBV5-4 to TRBJ2-6; maybe TRBD1 (5 bases). The CDR3 sequence is 15 residues long. CDR1 and CDR2 from the germline V gene are SGHNT and YYREEE (reference sequence). This CDR3 is CASSAQGPGANVLTF. In nucleotides, the CDR3 is TGTGCCAGCAGCGCGCAGGGTCCTGGGGCCAACGTCCTGACCTTC.

The chain joins TRBV7-9 to TRBJ2-1, with D possibly matching TRBD2 (5 bases). The CDR3 spans 13 residues. V lost 4 bases to trimming and J lost 6 bases, with 10 bases between them. Germline CDR1 and CDR2: SEHNR and FQNEAQ (reference sequence). CDR3 nucleotides: TGTGCCAGCAGCTCGGGGTCTTTCAATGAGCAGTTCTTC. Encoded protein: CASSSGSFNEQFF.

V is TRBV5-5 and J is TRBJ1-3; D not certain. The germline V and J ends were trimmed by 0 bases and 1 base, with 8 bases remaining between them. The CDR3 has 15 amino acids. Per germline, CDR1 SGHKS and CDR2 YYEKEE (reference sequence). This CDR3 is CASSLGLSSGNTIYF. CDR3 nucleotides: TGTGCCAGCAGCTTGGGACTGTCTTCTGGAAACACCATATATTTT.

The V and J genes are TRBV19 and TRBJ2-7; 8 bases align to TRBD1. The CDR3 spans 13 residues. Germline-derived CDR1 and CDR2 are LNHDA and SQIVND (reference sequence). V lost 3 bases and J lost 7; bases outside the gene matches: 5. The CDR3 protein is CASSIGQGDEQYF. The CDR3 DNA reads TGTGCCAGTAGTATCGGACAGGGTGATGAGCAGTACTTC.

The gene calls are TRBV11-3 and TRBJ2-7; 9 bases align to TRBD1. There are 16 residues in the CDR3. Germline-derived CDR1 and CDR2 are SGHNT and YENEEA. After removal of 8 bases from V and 5 bases from J, the junction contained 16 bases not matched to a gene. The CDR3 is CASSKIGGTGKNEQYF. The CDR3 DNA follows: TGTGCCAGCTCTAAAATTGGCGGGACAGGGAAAAACGAGCAGTACTTC. Supplemented by reference TRBV11-3 and TRBJ2-7, the full variable domain reads EAGVVQSPRYKIIEKKQPVAFWCNPISGHNTLYWYLQNLGQGPELLIRYENEEAVDDSQLPKDRFSAERLKGVDSTLKIQPAELGDSAVYLCASSKIGGTGKNEQYFGPGTRLTVT.

This clone appeared a few times. This chain joins TRBV6-6 and TRBJ2-2; TRBD2 is a possible D gene (5 bases). Trimming left V 6 bases short and J 3 bases short, with 11 bases between. The CDR3 has 14 residues. Germline V gene data show CDR1 as MNHNY and CDR2 as SVGAGI (reference sequence). This chain's CDR3 is CASRGEGDTGELFF. The CDR3 bases are TGTGCCAGCAGGGGAGAGGGAGACACCGGGGAGCTGTTTTTT.

The rearrangement joins TRBV10-1 to TRBJ2-2; 9 bases align to TRBD2. V gave up 2 bases and J gave up 4 bases; unmatched junction bases: 8. Germline lookup yields CDR1 WNHNN and CDR2 SYGVQD (reference sequence). The CDR3 spans 17 residues. Here the CDR3 reads CASSEGPTSGSTGELFF. As DNA, the CDR3 is TGCGCCAGCAGTGAGGGTCCAACTAGCGGGTCCACCGGGGAGCTGTTTTTT.